Below, 16 T cell receptor beta chains from the same sample are listed, as sequenced in a study of cytomegalovirus exposure and HLA in healthy donors. The PCR employed 60 Vbeta primers together with 13 Jbeta primers. TCRdb's copy holds only in-frame clones and misses some; the assay was immunoSEQ multiplex PCR. The sample features 100,000 to 150,000 clones, with about 1.4% in its top ten. Sequenced input: PBMCs. The receptors were gathered from a middle-aged woman in good health and CMV-seronegative.

The gene calls are TRBV18 and TRBJ2-5; 14 bases line up with TRBD2. The germline V gene has CDR1 KGHSH and CDR2 LQKENI. The CDR3 totals 14 residues. After removal of 6 bases from V and 9 bases from J, the junction contained 6 bases not matched to a gene. CDR3 amino acids: CASSPGLAGAPQYF. The CDR3 DNA follows: TGTGCCAGCTCCCCGGGACTAGCGGGGGCCCCCCAGTACTTC. The full variable domain, rest sourced from reference TRBV18 and TRBJ2-5, is NAGVMQNPRHLVRRRGQEARLRCSPMKGHSHVYWYRQLPEEGLKFMVYLQKENIIDESGMPKERFSAEFPKEGPSILRIQQVVRGDSAAYFCASSPGLAGAPQYFGPGTRLLVL.

The chain is built from TRBV7-8 and TRBJ2-2; D is perhaps TRBD2 (6 bases). CDR3 size: 16 residues. CDR1 is SGHVS, CDR2 FQNEAQ, per germline. Between the trimmed V and J ends, which lost 8 bases and 1 base, there was a span of 17 bases. In DNA, the CDR3 is TGTGCCAGCGCTAAGGTTAGCGGAAAGAACACCGGGGAGCTGTTTTTT. Protein sequence: CASAKVSGKNTGELFF.

The genes are TRBV19 and TRBJ2-3; weak D call: TRBD1 (5 bases). The germline V and J ends were trimmed by 1 base and 5 bases, with 13 bases remaining between them. CDR3 length: 15 amino acids. Germline assignment: CDR1 LNHDA and CDR2 SQIVND (reference sequence). This chain's CDR3 is CASSIAGPGQDTQYF. As DNA, the CDR3 is TGTGCCAGTAGTATAGCAGGCCCCGGACAAGATACGCAGTATTTT.

The rearrangement joins TRBV9 to TRBJ1-5, with TRBD1 matching over 8 bases. Germline CDR1 is SGDLS and CDR2 is YYNGEE. The CDR3 extends over 15 amino acids. Trimming removed 3 bases from V and 2 bases from J; junction bases left unmatched: 4. CDR3 protein: CASSGTGTGNQPQHF. CDR3 sequence (DNA): TGTGCCAGCAGCGGGACAGGGACTGGCAATCAGCCCCAGCATTTT.

The chain joins TRBV4-3 to TRBJ1-2; D is unclear. The length of the CDR3 is 14 residues. Trimming took off 0 bases at V and 3 bases at J, with 8 bases between the two ends. The germline V gene has CDR1 LGHNA and CDR2 YSLEER. In nucleotides, the CDR3 is TGCGCCAGCAGCCAAGATGGAGCCTACTATGGCTACACCTTC. Translation gives CASSQDGAYYGYTF.

V is TRBV7-9 and J is TRBJ2-7; D uncertain. CDR1 and CDR2 from the germline V gene are SEHNR and FQNEAQ (reference sequence). The CDR3 loop spans 12 amino acids. The V end was cut by 3 bases, the J end by 6 bases, with 9 bases between. CDR3 residues: CASSFSRGEQYV. DNA for the CDR3: TGTGCCAGCAGCTTTTCCCGCGGCGAGCAGTACGTC.

The V and J genes are TRBV7-3 and TRBJ2-2; perhaps TRBD1 as D (5 bases). This CDR3 comprises 16 residues. The germline V gene has CDR1 SGHTA and CDR2 FQGTGA. Trimming took 3 bases from V and 4 from J, leaving 15 bases between them. CDR3 amino acids: CASSFQGSRGTGELFF. The CDR3 coding sequence is TGTGCCAGCAGCTTTCAGGGATCCCGAGGCACCGGGGAGCTGTTTTTT.

This chain joins TRBV5-4 and TRBJ1-1; 7 bases are a match to TRBD1. CDR1 and CDR2 from the germline V gene are SGHNT and YYREEE (reference sequence). CDR3 length equals 15 residues. The trim removed 0 bases at V and 1 base at J, leaving 3 bases unmatched. In nucleotides, the CDR3 is TGTGCCAGCAGCTTGGATCGACAGGGGAACACTGAAGCTTTCTTT. This encodes CASSLDRQGNTEAFF.

The rearrangement uses TRBV18 and TRBJ1-1; D perhaps matches TRBD1 (5 bases). The CDR3 is 12 residues long. Germline loops: CDR1 KGHSH, CDR2 LQKENI. With 8 bases removed from V and 3 bases from J, the gap between germline ends came to 10 bases. The CDR3 region has the DNA TGTGCCAGCCCCGGGGGGGACACTGAAGCTTTCTTT. Residues: CASPGGDTEAFF.

CDR3 loop: CASRKQQGMNTEAFF. CDR3 sequence (DNA): TGTGCCAGCAGAAAACAACAGGGAATGAACACTGAAGCTTTCTTT. The chain recombines TRBV28 with TRBJ1-1, with TRBD1 as a possible D gene (6 bases). Germline CDR1 reads MDHEN; CDR2 reads SYDVKM. V was cut by 6 bases and J by 0 bases, with 14 bases left in between. There are 15 residues in the CDR3.

The chain couples TRBV5-6 to TRBJ2-1; 11 nucleotides line up with TRBD2. CDR3 length equals 16 residues. After removal of 4 bases from V and 2 bases from J, the junction contained 5 bases not matched to a gene. Germline V CDR1 and CDR2: SGHDT, YYEEEE. The CDR3 nucleotides are TGTGCCAGCAGCGACGCTAGCGGGGGGCCCTACAATGAGCAGTTCTTC. Translating it yields CASSDASGGPYNEQFF.

The chain carries TRBV5-1 and TRBJ1-5; D is unclear. The CDR3 is made up of 14 amino acids. V was cut by 0 bases and J by 7 bases, with 11 bases left in between. Germline CDR1 is SGHRS and CDR2 is YFSETQ. CDR3 in amino acids: CASSLEGGFQPQHF. The CDR3 nucleotides are TGCGCCAGCAGCTTGGAAGGAGGGTTCCAGCCCCAGCATTTT. The whole variable domain, filled in from reference TRBV5-1 and TRBJ1-5, reads KAGVTQTPRYLIKTRGQQVTLSCSPISGHRSVSWYQQTPGQGLQFLFEYFSETQRNKGNFPGRFSGRQFSNSRSEMNVSTLELGDSALYLCASSLEGGFQPQHFGDGTRLSIL.

V gene TRBV14 combines with J gene TRBJ1-1; TRBD1 aligns across 9 bases. With 2 bases clipped from V and 7 bases from J, the junction kept 5 bases outside the gene matches. This CDR3 contains 14 residues. Germline V CDR1 and CDR2: SGHDN, FVKESK. CDR3 in DNA: TGTGCCAGCAGCCAAAACCGGGACAGGGTTGAAGCTTTCTTT. Translation gives CASSQNRDRVEAFF.

This chain uses TRBV19 with TRBJ1-5; 10 bases fit TRBD1. CDR1 and CDR2 from the germline V gene are LNHDA and SQIVND (reference sequence). The CDR3 covers 16 residues. Losses at the gene ends were 7 bases for V and 2 bases for J; bases not matched to a gene: 8. DNA of the CDR3: TGTGCCAGTACCAGAGGGGACAGGGGTGGCAATCAGCCCCAGCATTTT. Protein product: CASTRGDRGGNQPQHF.

The V gene is TRBV15, the J gene TRBJ2-5; 8 bases agree with TRBD2. Looked up from germline, CDR1 is LNHNV and CDR2 is YYDKDF (reference sequence). The CDR3 is made up of 16 amino acids. The V segment lost 7 bases and the J segment 5 bases; nucleotides outside the gene matches: 15. The CDR3 loop is CATTPFQAGGKETQYF. The CDR3 DNA follows: TGTGCCACCACCCCTTTCCAGGCGGGGGGTAAGGAGACCCAGTACTTC.

Regarding this clone: Other DNA sequences in this specimen translate into the identical CDR3. The CDR3 region is CASSPGANQPQHF. The CDR3 DNA reads TGTGCCAGCTCACCAGGGGCCAATCAGCCCCAGCATTTT. The chain links TRBV18 to TRBJ1-5; TRBD1 is a possible D gene (5 bases). V gave up 2 bases and J gave up 3 bases, with 5 bases separating them. CDR3 size: 13 residues. CDR1 KGHSH and CDR2 LQKENI come from the germline V gene.